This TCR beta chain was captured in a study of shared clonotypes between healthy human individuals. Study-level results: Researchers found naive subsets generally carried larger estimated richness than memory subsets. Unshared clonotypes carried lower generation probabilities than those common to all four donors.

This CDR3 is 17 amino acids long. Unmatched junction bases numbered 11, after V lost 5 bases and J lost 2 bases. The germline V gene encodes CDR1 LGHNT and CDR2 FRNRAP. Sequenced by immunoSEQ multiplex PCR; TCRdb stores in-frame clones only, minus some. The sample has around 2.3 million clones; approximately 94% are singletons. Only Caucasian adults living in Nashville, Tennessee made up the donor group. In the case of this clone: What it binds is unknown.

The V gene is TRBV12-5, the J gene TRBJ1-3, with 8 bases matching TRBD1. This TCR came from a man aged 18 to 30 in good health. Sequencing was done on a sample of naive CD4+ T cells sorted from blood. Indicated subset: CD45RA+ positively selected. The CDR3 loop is CASGLSLTGDTGNTIYF. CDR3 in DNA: TGTGCTAGTGGTCTCAGCCTGACAGGGGACACTGGAAACACCATATATTTT.